These T cell receptor beta chains were read from a single sample in a study of blood T cell repertoires in COVID-19. Method: immunoSEQ multiplex PCR; TCRdb's copy keeps in-frame clones and lacks some. The table has around 180,000 clones, about 81% seen once. Input material: peripheral blood. Receptors were obtained from a woman at least 80 years old with COVID-19, enrolled during active disease. The CDR3 runs from the conserved cysteine through the conserved F or W. Each record gives: CDR3 protein, V gene, J gene, clone size, CDR3 length. Clone sizes are given selectively: once, few, many, or a class where the clone is expanded.

CDR3 protein: CASSRADSRETQYF; V gene: TRBV3-1/TRBV3-2; J gene: TRBJ2-5; clone size: once; CDR3 length: 14
CDR3 protein: CASSRDRGQGSTEAFF; V gene: TRBV7-9; J gene: TRBJ1-1; clone size: NA; CDR3 length: 16
CDR3 protein: CASSVDRRTGLYGQYF; V gene: TRBV19; J gene: TRBJ2-7; clone size: NA; CDR3 length: 16
CDR3 protein: CASSLGQGYNEQFF; V gene: TRBV11-2; J gene: TRBJ2-1; clone size: NA; CDR3 length: 14
CDR3 protein: CASSATSDSRNQPQHF; V gene: TRBV2; J gene: TRBJ1-5; clone size: few; CDR3 length: 16
CDR3 protein: CAWARRGARLNIQYF; V gene: TRBV30; J gene: TRBJ2-4; clone size: NA; CDR3 length: 15
CDR3 protein: CASSPQVGKTGELFF; V gene: TRBV4-2; J gene: TRBJ2-2; clone size: NA; CDR3 length: 15
CDR3 protein: CASSVGQLNEQFF; V gene: TRBV9; J gene: TRBJ2-1; clone size: once; CDR3 length: 13
CDR3 protein: CASKDRGGEQYF; V gene: TRBV2; J gene: TRBJ2-7; clone size: NA; CDR3 length: 12
CDR3 protein: CASSSTRVVVSGQQETQYF; V gene: TRBV7-2; J gene: TRBJ2-5; clone size: NA; CDR3 length: 19
CDR3 protein: CASSLGLGTSGRVNEQFF; V gene: TRBV7-9; J gene: TRBJ2-1; clone size: NA; CDR3 length: 18
CDR3 protein: CASTDLVDTPYEQYF; V gene: TRBV2; J gene: TRBJ2-7; clone size: NA; CDR3 length: 15
CDR3 protein: CASSPRGLATNEQFF; V gene: TRBV18; J gene: TRBJ2-1; clone size: once; CDR3 length: 15
CDR3 protein: CASRIDSNYGYTF; V gene: TRBV28; J gene: TRBJ1-2; clone size: NA; CDR3 length: 13
CDR3 protein: CASSLVRESDTQYF; V gene: TRBV5-4; J gene: TRBJ2-3; clone size: NA; CDR3 length: 14
CDR3 protein: CASSLDRVYEQYF; V gene: TRBV5-6; J gene: TRBJ2-7; clone size: few; CDR3 length: 13
CDR3 protein: CASGFGQAVGPQHF; V gene: TRBV12-5; J gene: TRBJ1-5; clone size: NA; CDR3 length: 14
CDR3 protein: CASRPDRATYGYTF; V gene: TRBV28; J gene: TRBJ1-2; clone size: NA; CDR3 length: 14
CDR3 protein: CASSLGLAGGPSTDTQYF; V gene: TRBV5-5; J gene: TRBJ2-3; clone size: NA; CDR3 length: 18
CDR3 protein: CSVTTGVGTEAFF; V gene: TRBV29-1; J gene: TRBJ1-1; clone size: NA; CDR3 length: 13
CDR3 protein: CASSQDKAGVPDTQYF; V gene: TRBV4-1; J gene: TRBJ2-3; clone size: NA; CDR3 length: 16
CDR3 protein: CASSPRTSGGDTQYF; V gene: TRBV18; J gene: TRBJ2-3; clone size: NA; CDR3 length: 15
CDR3 protein: CASGSPGLAKTQYF; V gene: TRBV12-5; J gene: TRBJ2-5; clone size: NA; CDR3 length: 14
CDR3 protein: CASSSTASYEQYF; V gene: TRBV18; J gene: TRBJ2-7; clone size: NA; CDR3 length: 13
CDR3 protein: CASRHTQGAPGNTIYF; V gene: TRBV7-6; J gene: TRBJ1-3; clone size: NA; CDR3 length: 16
CDR3 protein: CASTPRGTKETQYF; V gene: TRBV2; J gene: TRBJ2-5; clone size: NA; CDR3 length: 14
CDR3 protein: CASSFGGAGNQPQHF; V gene: TRBV5-6; J gene: TRBJ1-5; clone size: NA; CDR3 length: 15
CDR3 protein: CASSEAYGLATDTQYF; V gene: TRBV2; J gene: TRBJ2-3; clone size: NA; CDR3 length: 16
CDR3 protein: CAISDGGDERYF; V gene: TRBV10-3; J gene: TRBJ2-7; clone size: NA; CDR3 length: 12
CDR3 protein: CASKLGGGVYEQYF; V gene: TRBV5-1; J gene: TRBJ2-7; clone size: few; CDR3 length: 14
CDR3 protein: CASSLRGVYGYTF; V gene: TRBV7-2; J gene: TRBJ1-2; clone size: NA; CDR3 length: 13
CDR3 protein: CASNRNRAKSYEQYF; V gene: TRBV14; J gene: TRBJ2-7; clone size: NA; CDR3 length: 15
CDR3 protein: CASSWGGDYNEQFF; V gene: TRBV5-4; J gene: TRBJ2-1; clone size: NA; CDR3 length: 14
CDR3 protein: CATSRDRGLGEQYF; V gene: TRBV15; J gene: TRBJ2-7; clone size: many; CDR3 length: 14
CDR3 protein: CSVGTASSSSYNSPLHF; V gene: TRBV29-1; J gene: TRBJ1-6; clone size: NA; CDR3 length: 17
CDR3 protein: CASSLLLAGSHEQYF; V gene: TRBV4-2; J gene: TRBJ2-7; clone size: few; CDR3 length: 15
CDR3 protein: CASSVYSLGELFF; V gene: TRBV9; J gene: TRBJ2-2; clone size: once; CDR3 length: 13
CDR3 protein: CASRETGNTEAFF; V gene: TRBV28; J gene: TRBJ1-1; clone size: NA; CDR3 length: 13
CDR3 protein: CSALAGGLHTQYF; V gene: TRBV29-1; J gene: TRBJ2-3; clone size: NA; CDR3 length: 13
CDR3 protein: CASSPWGVSYEQYF; V gene: TRBV6-2/TRBV6-3; J gene: TRBJ2-7; clone size: NA; CDR3 length: 14
CDR3 protein: CASSWTGSTEAFF; V gene: TRBV12-3/TRBV12-4; J gene: TRBJ1-1; clone size: NA; CDR3 length: 13
CDR3 protein: CASVPPGGFYEQYF; V gene: TRBV6-5; J gene: TRBJ2-7; clone size: NA; CDR3 length: 14
CDR3 protein: CAISRTSGGTDTQYF; V gene: TRBV10-3; J gene: TRBJ2-3; clone size: NA; CDR3 length: 15
CDR3 protein: CASNQRGLGTEAFF; V gene: TRBV27; J gene: TRBJ1-1; clone size: NA; CDR3 length: 14
CDR3 protein: CASSEVPSYNEQFF; V gene: TRBV5-1; J gene: TRBJ2-1; clone size: NA; CDR3 length: 14
CDR3 protein: CASTSGGLGGGYTF; V gene: TRBV5-4; J gene: TRBJ1-2; clone size: NA; CDR3 length: 14
CDR3 protein: CASSLGQGAFHGYTF; V gene: TRBV11-2; J gene: TRBJ1-2; clone size: once; CDR3 length: 15
CDR3 protein: CASSLWTSGGREKLFF; V gene: TRBV27; J gene: TRBJ1-4; clone size: NA; CDR3 length: 16
CDR3 protein: CASSLVGDTYEKLFF; V gene: TRBV7-9; J gene: TRBJ1-4; clone size: NA; CDR3 length: 15
CDR3 protein: CASSGSGLGWGTYEQYF; V gene: TRBV6-1; J gene: TRBJ2-7; clone size: NA; CDR3 length: 17
CDR3 protein: CASSLASGSSYEQYF; V gene: TRBV7-9; J gene: TRBJ2-7; clone size: NA; CDR3 length: 15
CDR3 protein: CSVSGRATAGELFF; V gene: TRBV29-1; J gene: TRBJ2-2; clone size: NA; CDR3 length: 14